This record looks at one T cell receptor beta chain sequence and its context. This entry is derived from a study of shared clonotypes between healthy human individuals. At deep level, the assay was performed. The repertoire was sequenced with immunoSEQ multiplex PCR; TCRdb's copy has only in-frame clones and lacks some. The table has around 600,000 clones, around 97% seen once. Germline-derived CDR1 and CDR2 are KGHSH and LQKENI. Unmatched junction bases numbered 5, after V lost 3 bases and J lost 0 bases. The CDR3 length is 16 residues. This chain connects TRBV18 to TRBJ1-1, with TRBD1 matching over 9 bases. The sequenced material came from naive CD4+ T cells sorted from blood. As to subset: CD45RA+ positively selected. This TCR came from a woman aged 25 to 39 in good health. The CDR3: CASSPAGTGLNTEAFF. CDR3 bases: TGTGCCAGCTCACCGGCCGGGACAGGGCTGAACACTGAAGCTTTCTTT.